This entry concerns a single TCR beta chain. The germline gives CDR1 SGHNT, CDR2 YYREEE (reference sequence). CDR3 length: 14 residues. Unmatched junction bases numbered 9, after V lost 3 bases and J lost 8 bases. This sample was included in a study of shared clonotypes between healthy human individuals. Sequencing used immunoSEQ multiplex PCR; TCRdb keeps in-frame clones, though not all of them. The sample carries millions of clones, around 96% recorded once. Naive CD8 cells lacked CD45RO, underwent positive selection for CCR7 and left out terminally differentiated effector memory CD45RA+ cells. The V call is TRBV5-4, the J call TRBJ1-2; 8 nucleotides agree with TRBD1. The receptor's source is a man in his late teens or twenties in good health. The sequencing input was naive CD8+ T cells sorted from blood. In nucleotides, the CDR3 is TGTGCCAGCAGCTGGACAGGGACTGGAGACGGCTACACCTTC. Its protein is CASSWTGTGDGYTF.